This T cell receptor (beta chain) was profiled in a study of blood T cell repertoires in COVID-19. Turning to the study itself: Some COVID-19 samples were acute and others convalescent; all came from the United States, Italy and Spain. T cells, B-cell-depleted T cells, or PBMCs supplied cDNA or gDNA.

This CDR3 has 14 residues. Germline V gene lookup returns CDR1 SNHLY and CDR2 FYNNEI. V lost 7 bases, J lost 7 bases, and 16 bases lay in between. This clone was recorded once. Original data processing: Nucleated cell number was recorded as an estimate derived from reference gene primer amplification. Method: immunoSEQ multiplex PCR; TCRdb's copy keeps in-frame clones and lacks some. Clone size and the V and J calls come from that table; the DNA yielded D and trimming. Found here are around 140,000 clones, 75% to 90% of them singletons; the top ten hold 2% to 2.5%. This TCR came from a man between 50 and 59 years old with active COVID-19. The V and J genes are TRBV2 and TRBJ1-4, with a weak D call TRBD1 (6 bases). The sequencing input was peripheral blood. The CDR3 reads CASIEQGSREKLFF. CDR3 bases: TGTGCCAGCATCGAACAGGGAAGTCGTGAAAAACTGTTTTTT.